The 25 T cell receptor beta chains below come from one sample, sequenced in a study of shared clonotypes between healthy human individuals. Produced via immunoSEQ multiplex PCR; TCRdb's table is partial and in-frame only. The repertoire holds about 1.1 million clones, approximately 78% seen once, with 0.55% to 0.7% in the top ten. The sequencing input was memory CD4+ T cells from PBMCs. Subset specified: CD45RA-negative fraction. Receptors originate from a man between 18 and 35 years old in good health. Some clones in this sample may be carry-over from other donors' samples.

This clone was found a few times. The V gene is TRBV6-5, the J gene TRBJ1-1; a possible D gene is TRBD1 (6 bases). This CDR3 region has 14 residues. Trimming removed 5 bases at V and 4 bases at J, with 14 bases between. CDR1 MNHEY and CDR2 SVGAGI come from the germline V gene. CDR3 protein: CASSAQGSGTEAFF. CDR3 DNA: TGTGCCAGCAGTGCCCAGGGGTCTGGCACTGAAGCTTTCTTT.

In regard to this clone: With only one base between it and a far larger clone, this is likely a read error. The chain recombines TRBV28 with TRBJ1-1; D is undetermined. The V gene's germline CDR1 is MDHEN and CDR2 SYDVKM. Trimming shortened V by 6 bases and J by 0 bases, and 8 bases separated the two germline ends. This CDR3 is built from 13 residues. The CDR3 loop reads CASSLEVNTEAFF. The DNA for the CDR3 is TGTGCCAGCAGCTTAGAGGTGAACACTGAAGCTTTCTTT.

The chain joins TRBV18 to TRBJ2-5, with TRBD1 identical over 8 bases. This CDR3 comprises 15 residues. CDR1 and CDR2 from the germline V gene are KGHSH and LQKENI. V shed 6 bases and J 11 bases; nucleotides not matched to a gene: 17. As DNA, the CDR3 is TGTGCCAGCTCGCAAGTCGGACAGGGCCTGGGGGAGCAGTACTTC. Its translation: CASSQVGQGLGEQYF.

V usage is TRBV6-1 and J usage is TRBJ2-7, with D possibly TRBD2 on 6 matching bases. The ends were cut back, 7 bases at V and 4 bases at J, with 11 bases in the middle. CDR1 is MNHNS, CDR2 SASEGT, per germline. The CDR3 runs 12 residues. The CDR3: CASNNREYEQYF. For the CDR3, the DNA is TGTGCCAGCAACAATCGGGAGTACGAGCAGTACTTC.

The chain links TRBV5-4 to TRBJ2-5; 12 bases match TRBD2. This CDR3 has 14 residues. Losses at the gene ends were 5 bases for V and 4 bases for J; bases not matched to a gene: 3. The germline V gene encodes CDR1 SGHNT and CDR2 YYREEE (reference sequence). CDR3 amino acids: CASRTSGSTETQYF. Here the CDR3 DNA reads TGTGCCAGCAGGACTAGCGGGAGTACAGAGACCCAGTACTTC.

The genes are TRBV10-3 and TRBJ2-3; TRBD2 might be the D (5 bases). The V end lost 4 bases, the J end lost 2 bases, and 7 bases lay between the germline ends. The CDR3 is made up of 13 amino acids. Germline CDR1 and CDR2: ENHRY and SYGVKD. CDR3 nucleotides: TGTGCCATCAGTGCGGACTTCACAGATACGCAGTATTTT. It translates to CAISADFTDTQYF.

In the case of this clone: This may be a read error, as it is one base from a much larger clone. This same CDR3 is encoded by further DNA sequences in the sample. The chain is built from TRBV30 and TRBJ2-5; D is unresolved. Germline lookup yields CDR1 GTSNPN and CDR2 SVGIG (reference sequence). CDR3 length equals 12 residues. With 0 bases removed from V and 5 bases from J, the gap between germline ends came to 7 bases. The CDR3: CAWSVQQETQYF. CDR3 DNA: TGTGCCTGGAGTGTACAGCAGGAGACCCAGTACTTC.

The rearrangement links TRBV28 to TRBJ1-5; D may be TRBD1 (6 bases). The CDR3 extends over 19 amino acids. V was clipped by 3 bases and J by 2 bases, with 23 bases between them. Per the germline V gene, CDR1 is MDHEN and CDR2 is SYDVKM. CDR3 coding DNA: TGTGCCAGCAGTTTTGGACCCACATTTGGGGGCACGGGCAATCAGCCCCAGCATTTT. Protein sequence: CASSFGPTFGGTGNQPQHF.

The chain couples TRBV7-9 to TRBJ1-4, with D tentatively TRBD1 (6 bases). The CDR3 runs to 15 residues. From germline, CDR1 is SEHNR and CDR2 FQNEAQ (reference sequence). V was clipped by 3 bases and J by 0 bases, with 8 bases between them. The CDR3 loop reads CASSLWDTTNEKLFF. DNA for the CDR3: TGTGCCAGCAGCTTGTGGGACACAACTAATGAAAAACTGTTTTTT.

The J gene is TRBJ2-2, the V gene TRBV19; TRBD1 or TRBD2 may be the D gene (5 bases each). Germline CDR1 is LNHDA and CDR2 is SQIVND (reference sequence). V lost 11 bases and J lost 2, with 15 bases in between. The CDR3 runs to 14 residues. The CDR3 loop reads CACQLGVNTGELFF. The CDR3 DNA sequence: TGTGCCTGCCAACTGGGGGTCAACACCGGGGAGCTGTTTTTT.

This clone was detected once. The chain uses TRBV2 and TRBJ2-7, with 7 nucleotides matching TRBD2. J gave up 4 bases and V 6 bases, and 9 bases lay outside the gene matches. From germline, CDR1 is SNHLY and CDR2 FYNNEI. The length of the CDR3 is 14 residues. CDR3 sequence: CASRAGGGGYEQYF. The CDR3 nucleotides read TGTGCCAGCAGGGCAGGTGGGGGGGGATACGAGCAGTACTTC.

The rearrangement uses TRBV9 and TRBJ2-7, with 8 bases lining up with TRBD1. The CDR3 length is 15 residues. Trimming removed 4 bases from V and 2 bases from J; junction bases left unmatched: 8. Germline loops: CDR1 SGDLS, CDR2 YYNGEE. CDR3 nucleotide sequence: TGTGCCAGCAGCATTGGACAGGGTTCAGCCTACGAGCAGTACTTC. Translation: CASSIGQGSAYEQYF. Full variable domain (missing parts from reference TRBV9 and TRBJ2-7): DSGVTQTPKHLITATGQRVTLRCSPRSGDLSVYWYQQSLDQGLQFLIQYYNGEERAKGNILERFSAQQFPDLHSELNLSSLELGDSALYFCASSIGQGSAYEQYFGPGTRLTVT.

This rearrangement joins TRBV28 to TRBJ1-2; D is unresolved. This CDR3 has 13 residues. Germline assignment: CDR1 MDHEN and CDR2 SYDVKM. With 1 base removed from V and 1 base from J, the gap between germline ends came to 4 bases. The CDR3 loop is CASSLYSNYGYTF. The CDR3 DNA is TGTGCCAGCAGTTTATACAGTAACTATGGCTACACCTTC.

The rearrangement links TRBV7-9 to TRBJ1-5; D is undetermined. Germline assignment: CDR1 SEHNR and CDR2 FQNEAQ (reference sequence). The CDR3 runs to 15 residues. The V and J ends lost 5 bases and 5 bases respectively, with 16 bases between them. CDR3 nucleotides: TGTGCCAGCAGCGGCATCAGCGGCGGGGATCAGCCCCAGCATTTT. Residues: CASSGISGGDQPQHF.

Concerning this clone itself: This could be a read error, since a much larger clone is one nucleotide away. The rearrangement uses TRBV7-2 and TRBJ2-1; no clear D. The CDR3 consists of 13 residues. Per the germline V gene, CDR1 is SGHTA and CDR2 is FQGNSA. The CDR3 sequence is CASGLNSYNEQFF. Written as DNA, the CDR3 is TGTGCCAGCGGCTTAAACTCCTACAATGAGCAGTTCTTC.

The V and J genes are TRBV6-1 and TRBJ1-2; no clear D gene. Trimming shortened V by 5 bases and J by 3 bases, and 10 bases separated the two germline ends. Per the germline V gene, CDR1 is MNHNS and CDR2 is SASEGT. CDR3 length: 13 residues. The CDR3 loop reads CASSPRVDYGYTF. CDR3 bases: TGTGCCAGCAGTCCAAGGGTAGACTATGGCTACACCTTC.

The J gene is TRBJ1-2, the V gene TRBV7-2; D is ambiguous. CDR1 is SGHTA, CDR2 FQGNSA, per germline. The CDR3 is 14 amino acids. Trimming took off 5 bases at V and 7 bases at J, with 17 bases between the two ends. In DNA, the CDR3 is TGTGCCAGCAGCGCTGTCCCAGGTTTGGTTGGCTACACCTTC. Encoded protein: CASSAVPGLVGYTF.

J is TRBJ1-5 and V is TRBV30; no reliable D call. CDR3 length: 21 amino acids. Germline V gives CDR1 GTSNPN, CDR2 SVGIG (reference sequence). Trimming stripped 0 bases from V and 5 bases from J, with 32 bases between. This chain's CDR3 is CAWSVLPLTHSDGLYDQPQHF. CDR3 in DNA: TGTGCCTGGAGTGTTCTACCCCTAACACACTCGGACGGTCTGTATGATCAGCCCCAGCATTTT.

V and J are TRBV5-1 and TRBJ2-1, with TRBD2 identical over 16 bases. CDR1 SGHRS and CDR2 YFSETQ come from the germline V gene. V shed 3 bases, J shed 3 bases, and the junction held 6 bases outside the gene matches. The CDR3 totals 18 residues. Here the CDR3 reads CASSSTGLAGGDYNEQFF. The CDR3, as DNA: TGCGCCAGCAGCTCTACGGGACTAGCGGGAGGGGACTACAATGAGCAGTTCTTC.

This clone was counted a few times. This chain connects TRBV5-8 to TRBJ1-2; no clear D gene. Trimming removed 5 bases at V and 3 bases at J, with 11 bases between. CDR1 and CDR2 (germline): SGHTS, YDEGEE. This CDR3 region has 13 residues. In DNA, the CDR3 is TGTGCCAGCAGTCTGGGGTGGGACTATGGCTACACCTTC. Its translation: CASSLGWDYGYTF.

This clone was seen ten or more times. The chain combines TRBV28 with TRBJ1-3, with unresolved D. This CDR3 comprises 15 residues. Looked up from germline, CDR1 is MDHEN and CDR2 is SYDVKM. The germline V and J ends were trimmed by 7 bases and 2 bases, with 15 bases remaining between them. The chain's CDR3 is CASKEAQLTGNTIYF. As DNA, the CDR3 is TGTGCCAGCAAGGAAGCCCAACTAACTGGAAACACCATATATTTT.

This clone was seen a few times. The genes are TRBV28 and TRBJ2-7, with a weak D call TRBD2 (7 bases). Trimming removed 8 bases at V and 4 bases at J, with 18 bases between. CDR3 length: 14 amino acids. Germline V gives CDR1 MDHEN, CDR2 SYDVKM. The CDR3 DNA reads TGTGCCAGCGAGAATGGAGGGGGGGTTTACGAGCAGTACTTC. Protein: CASENGGGVYEQYF.

A note on this clone: The sample carries other DNA sequences with the same CDR3. This rearrangement joins TRBV29-1 to TRBJ1-1; D possibly corresponds to TRBD1 (5 bases). CDR3 length: 13 amino acids. Germline CDR1 reads SQVTM; CDR2 reads ANQGSEA. Trimming pared 1 base from V and 1 base from J, leaving 7 bases between. CDR3 residues: CSVEGGRNTEAFF. CDR3 nucleotides: TGCAGCGTTGAAGGGGGCAGGAACACTGAAGCTTTCTTT.

This clone came up a few times. The chain joins TRBV5-4 to TRBJ2-7, with 13 bases matching TRBD2. Germline V CDR1 and CDR2: SGHNT, YYREEE (reference sequence). J lost 6 bases, V lost 0 bases, and 3 bases had no gene match. The CDR3 consists of 15 residues. The CDR3 sequence: CASSLGLAGGREQYF. CDR3 coding DNA: TGTGCCAGCAGCTTGGGACTAGCGGGAGGACGCGAGCAGTACTTC.

The genes are TRBV10-1 and TRBJ1-1; 8 nucleotides align to TRBD1. The CDR3 extends over 16 amino acids. V trimming: 6 bases; J trimming: 4 bases; junction bases outside the gene matches: 13. CDR1 WNHNN and CDR2 SYGVQD come from the germline V gene (reference sequence). The CDR3 loop is CASRPGTGLKGTEAFF. The CDR3 nucleotides are TGCGCCAGCAGACCCGGGACAGGCCTAAAGGGCACTGAAGCTTTCTTT.